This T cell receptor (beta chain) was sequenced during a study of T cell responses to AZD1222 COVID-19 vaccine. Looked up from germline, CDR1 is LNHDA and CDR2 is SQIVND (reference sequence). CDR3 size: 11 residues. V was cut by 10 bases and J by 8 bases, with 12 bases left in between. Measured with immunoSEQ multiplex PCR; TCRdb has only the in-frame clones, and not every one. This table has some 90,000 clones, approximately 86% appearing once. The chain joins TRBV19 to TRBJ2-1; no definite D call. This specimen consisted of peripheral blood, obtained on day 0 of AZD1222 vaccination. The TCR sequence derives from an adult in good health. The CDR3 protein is CATTFIDEQFF. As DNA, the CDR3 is TGTGCCACCACCTTCATCGATGAGCAGTTCTTC.